The 13 T cell receptor beta chains reported below all come from one sample, sequenced in a study of cytomegalovirus exposure and HLA in healthy donors. The PCR made use of 60 Vbeta and 13 Jbeta primers. Assay: immunoSEQ multiplex PCR; the TCRdb copy retains only in-frame clones and omits some. The sample comprises roughly 150,000 clones, 80% of which are singletons, and approximately 10% rests with the top ten. Specimen: PBMCs. The receptors here all came from a young man in good health and CMV-seropositive.

The chain links TRBV19 to TRBJ1-2; tentative D call: TRBD1 (6 bases). V shed 0 bases and J shed 7 bases, with 21 bases lying between them. The CDR3 extends over 17 amino acids. Germline CDR1 and CDR2: LNHDA and SQIVND (reference sequence). DNA of the CDR3: TGTGCCAGTAGTATAGAAGGCACTGTAGGGACACGAGCTGGCTACACCTTC. Translating it yields CASSIEGTVGTRAGYTF.

The CDR3, as DNA: TGTGCCAGCAGCGAGGACAGGGAGTGGGTAGTCTCAGATACGCAGTATTTT. It is translated as CASSEDREWVVSDTQYF. This sequence joins TRBV11-2 and TRBJ2-3, with 8 bases that match TRBD1. The CDR3 has 17 residues. J lost 4 bases, V lost 5 bases, and 14 bases had no gene match. Germline CDR1 reads SGHAT; CDR2 reads FQNNGV.

This rearrangement joins TRBV30 to TRBJ2-3, with a tentative D call TRBD1 (5 bases). The V gene's germline CDR1 is GTSNPN and CDR2 SVGIG (reference sequence). The CDR3 covers 13 residues. V lost 4 bases and J 6 bases, leaving 14 bases between the germline ends. CDR3 loop: CAWTPLRGDTQYF. The CDR3 nucleotides are TGTGCCTGGACCCCCCTAAGGGGTGATACGCAGTATTTT.

V and J are TRBV11-3 and TRBJ1-4, with 7 bases that match TRBD1. Germline CDR1 SGHNT, CDR2 YENEEA. The CDR3 extends over 15 amino acids. V shed 5 bases and J 5 bases; nucleotides not matched to a gene: 8. This chain's CDR3 is CASSIRQGGNEKLFF. CDR3 coding DNA: TGTGCCAGCAGCATCCGACAGGGTGGGAATGAAAAACTGTTTTTT.

This clone was observed a single time. This chain's CDR3 is CASSLDPPGLANGQFF. The CDR3 coding sequence is TGTGCCAGCAGCTTAGATCCCCCGGGACTAGCAAACGGCCAGTTCTTC. The chain has TRBV7-2 and TRBJ2-1, with 9 bases that match TRBD2. This CDR3 is 16 amino acids long. The germline V gene has CDR1 SGHTA and CDR2 FQGNSA. The J segment lost 13 bases and the V segment lost 1 base, leaving 14 bases of the junction unmatched.

This rearrangement joins TRBV7-9 to TRBJ2-7, with D maybe TRBD2 (5 bases). The V gene lost 2 bases and the J gene lost 6 bases, with 20 bases spanning the gap. The CDR3 length is 16 residues. Germline assignment: CDR1 SEHNR and CDR2 FQNEAQ (reference sequence). The CDR3 nucleotides are TGTGCCAGCAGCTTACCACAAGGGCGCGCGGACTCCGAGCAGTACTTC. Protein product: CASSLPQGRADSEQYF.

The chain links TRBV28 to TRBJ1-2; D is ambiguous. The CDR3 runs 12 residues. Deletions cut 6 bases from V and 4 bases from J, with 9 bases between. CDR1 is MDHEN and CDR2 is SYDVKM in the germline V gene. This CDR3 reads CASRDYLYGYTF. In DNA form, the CDR3 reads TGTGCCAGCAGAGACTATCTCTATGGCTACACCTTC.

V usage is TRBV21-1 and J usage is TRBJ2-7; the DNA was not compared with TRBD2, the D call given in the table. TRBV21-1 is given as a pseudogene. The CDR3 totals 13 residues. The DNA for the CDR3 is TGTGCCAGCAGCAAAGTGAAGAGAATCGAGCAGTACTTC. Amino acid sequence: CASSKVKRIEQYF.

This clone was counted only a few times. The rearrangement uses TRBV30 and TRBJ1-1; TRBD1 matches 10 bases. Trimming cost V 2 bases and J 4 bases; bases outside gene matches: 1. From germline, CDR1 is GTSNPN and CDR2 SVGIG (reference sequence). The CDR3 totals 13 residues. This CDR3 reads CAWSWDRGTEAFF. The CDR3, as DNA: TGTGCCTGGAGTTGGGACAGGGGCACTGAAGCTTTCTTT.

The chain joins TRBV10-3 to TRBJ2-5, with D perhaps matching TRBD2 (6 bases). The closer fit of TRBJ2-7 to the DNA end suggests the J call may be wrong. Germline assignment: CDR1 ENHRY and CDR2 SYGVKD. CDR3 length: 13 residues. The CDR3 DNA is TGTGCCATCAGTGGGGGGGACCTGTACGAGCAGTACTTC. Translated, it gives CAISGGDLYEQYF.

The chain recombines TRBV4-1 with TRBJ2-7; 11 bases are shared with TRBD2. Germline CDR1 MGHRA, CDR2 YSYEKL. The CDR3 runs to 17 residues. The ends lost 0 bases at V and 2 bases at J; junction bases unmatched: 6. CDR3 region: CASSQDPSGRIAYEQYF. The CDR3 DNA follows: TGCGCCAGCAGCCAAGATCCTAGCGGGAGGATCGCCTACGAGCAGTACTTC.

Concerning this clone itself: The junction departs from the called germline gene at one end, perhaps through a read error. The chain couples TRBV6-5 to TRBJ2-5, with D tentatively TRBD2 (6 bases). The CDR3 sequence is 13 residues long. CDR1 MNHEY and CDR2 SVGAGI come from the germline V gene. The CDR3 reads CASSYSFSGTPDF. CDR3 bases: TGTGCCAGCAGTTACTCTTTTTCGGGGACTCCCGACTTC.

This clone was found a few times. The rearrangement uses TRBV14 and TRBJ2-5, with 9 bases aligning to TRBD2. The CDR3 is 15 residues long. After removal of 3 bases from V and 4 bases from J, the junction contained 6 bases not matched to a gene. Per the germline V gene, CDR1 is SGHDN and CDR2 is FVKESK. CDR3 in amino acids: CASSHIAGAGETQYF. The CDR3 DNA is TGTGCCAGCAGCCACATAGCGGGAGCGGGAGAGACCCAGTACTTC.